This TCR beta chain originates from a study of CD8 T cells in Susac syndrome. Germline V gene data show CDR1 as MNHEY and CDR2 as SVGAGI. The CDR3 is made up of 15 amino acids. The ends were cut back, 5 bases at V and 8 bases at J, with 16 bases in the middle. Peripheral blood CD8+ and CD4+ T cells were profiled by TCR beta sequencing. Healthy donors formed controls matched for age and sex. The CD8+ and CD4+ T cells were negatively isolated, with the TEMRA cells enriched by FACS. Random hexamers were used to reverse transcribe about 0.5 to 1 ug of RNA. Amplification of TCR beta CDR3 was carried out by immunoSEQ multiplex PCR, which covered 54 Vbeta and 13 Jbeta segments. TCRdb reprocessed the immunoSEQ multiplex PCR reads with MiXCR, giving one entry per CDR3 protein. The sample yields about 26,000 distinct CDR3 sequences, roughly 94% seen once.

This TCR derives from a human donor in good health. The chain combines TRBV6-5 with TRBJ1-6; D remains unclear. The sample comprised CD8+ T cells from PBMCs. DNA of the CDR3: TGTGCCAGCAGTCTGCTGGAGACGGCTCATTCACCCCTCCACTTT. It translates to CASSLLETAHSPLHF.